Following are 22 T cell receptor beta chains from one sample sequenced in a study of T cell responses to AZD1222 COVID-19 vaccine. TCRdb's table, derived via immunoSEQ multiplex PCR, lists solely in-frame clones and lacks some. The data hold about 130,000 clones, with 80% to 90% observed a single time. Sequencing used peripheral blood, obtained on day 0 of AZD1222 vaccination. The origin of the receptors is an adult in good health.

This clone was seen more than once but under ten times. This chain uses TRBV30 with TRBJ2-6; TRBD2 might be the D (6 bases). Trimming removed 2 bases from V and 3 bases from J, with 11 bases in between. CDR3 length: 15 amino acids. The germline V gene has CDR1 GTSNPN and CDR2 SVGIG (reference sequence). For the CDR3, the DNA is TGTGCCTGGAGTTGGGTTAGCGGTGGGGCCAACGTCCTGACTTTC. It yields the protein CAWSWVSGGANVLTF.

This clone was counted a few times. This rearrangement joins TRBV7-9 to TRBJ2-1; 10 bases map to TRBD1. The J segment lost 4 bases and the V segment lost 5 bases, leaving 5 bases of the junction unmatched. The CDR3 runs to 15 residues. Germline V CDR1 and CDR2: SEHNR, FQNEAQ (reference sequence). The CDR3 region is CASSDRDRGYNEQFF. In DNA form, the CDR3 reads TGTGCCAGCAGCGACCGGGACAGGGGTTACAATGAGCAGTTCTTC.

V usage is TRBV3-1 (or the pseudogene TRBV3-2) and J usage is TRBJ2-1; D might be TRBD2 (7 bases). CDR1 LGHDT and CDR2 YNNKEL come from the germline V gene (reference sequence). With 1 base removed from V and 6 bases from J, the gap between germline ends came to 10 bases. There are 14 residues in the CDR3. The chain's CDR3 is CASSQVGGANEQFF. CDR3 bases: TGTGCCAGCAGCCAAGTAGGGGGGGCCAATGAGCAGTTCTTC.

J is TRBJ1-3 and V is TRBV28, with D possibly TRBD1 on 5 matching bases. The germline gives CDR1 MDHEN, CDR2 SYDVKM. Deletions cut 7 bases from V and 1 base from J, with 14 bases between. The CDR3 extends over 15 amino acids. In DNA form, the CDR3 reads TGTGCCAGCAATGGGGGAGTGGTGTCTGGAAACACCATATATTTT. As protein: CASNGGVVSGNTIYF.

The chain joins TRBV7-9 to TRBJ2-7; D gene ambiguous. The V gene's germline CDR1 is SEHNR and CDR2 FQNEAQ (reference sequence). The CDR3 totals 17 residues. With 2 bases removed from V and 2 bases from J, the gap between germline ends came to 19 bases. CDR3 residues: CASSLQIRSTNPYEQYF. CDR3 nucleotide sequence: TGTGCCAGCAGCTTACAGATCAGGTCCACAAATCCCTACGAGCAGTACTTC.

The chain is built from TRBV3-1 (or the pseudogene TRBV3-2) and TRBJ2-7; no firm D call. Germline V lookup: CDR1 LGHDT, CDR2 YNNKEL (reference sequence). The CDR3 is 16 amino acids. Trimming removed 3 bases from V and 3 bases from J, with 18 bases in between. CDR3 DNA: TGTGCCAGCAGCCATTTTAACGGGCAGTCCCACTACGAGCAGTACTTC. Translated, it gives CASSHFNGQSHYEQYF.

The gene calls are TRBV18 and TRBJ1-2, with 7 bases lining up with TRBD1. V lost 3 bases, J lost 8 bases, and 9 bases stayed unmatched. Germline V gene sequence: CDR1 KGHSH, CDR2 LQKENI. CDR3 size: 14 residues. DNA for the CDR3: TGTGCCAGCTCACCTGACAGGGAGGCTTCCGGCTACACCTTC. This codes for CASSPDREASGYTF.

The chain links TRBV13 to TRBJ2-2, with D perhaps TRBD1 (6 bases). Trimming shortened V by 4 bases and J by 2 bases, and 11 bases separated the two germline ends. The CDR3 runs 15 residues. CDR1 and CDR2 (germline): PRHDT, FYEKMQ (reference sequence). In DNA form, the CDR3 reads TGTGCCAGCAGCTCGTACAGGGTTAACACCGGGGAGCTGTTTTTT. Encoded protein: CASSSYRVNTGELFF. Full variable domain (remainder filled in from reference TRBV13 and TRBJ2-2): AAGVIQSPRHLIKEKRETATLKCYPIPRHDTVYWYQQGPGQDPQFLISFYEKMQSDKGSIPDRFSAQQFSDYHSELNMSSLELGDSALYFCASSSYRVNTGELFFGEGSRLTVL.

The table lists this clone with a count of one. In DNA form, the CDR3 reads TGTGCCAGCAGTTGGGGTGTTGGACTGAACACTGAAGCTTTCTTT. This gives the protein CASSWGVGLNTEAFF. This sequence joins TRBV6-6 and TRBJ1-1; D not certain. This CDR3 has 15 residues. V shed 4 bases and J shed 0 bases, with 12 bases lying between them. Germline CDR1 MNHNY, CDR2 SVGAGI (reference sequence).

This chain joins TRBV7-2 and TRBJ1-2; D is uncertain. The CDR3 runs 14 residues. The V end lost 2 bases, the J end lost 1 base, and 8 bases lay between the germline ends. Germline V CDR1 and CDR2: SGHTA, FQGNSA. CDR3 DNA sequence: TGTGCCAGCAGCTTAAGCAGGAATAACTATGGCTACACCTTC. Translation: CASSLSRNNYGYTF.

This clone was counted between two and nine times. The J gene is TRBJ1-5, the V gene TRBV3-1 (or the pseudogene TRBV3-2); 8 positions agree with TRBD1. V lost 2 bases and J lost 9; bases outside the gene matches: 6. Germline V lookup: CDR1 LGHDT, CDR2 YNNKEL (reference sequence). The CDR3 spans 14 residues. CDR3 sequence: CASSQSGQGRPQHF. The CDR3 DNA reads TGTGCCAGCAGCCAAAGCGGACAGGGCCGGCCCCAGCATTTT.

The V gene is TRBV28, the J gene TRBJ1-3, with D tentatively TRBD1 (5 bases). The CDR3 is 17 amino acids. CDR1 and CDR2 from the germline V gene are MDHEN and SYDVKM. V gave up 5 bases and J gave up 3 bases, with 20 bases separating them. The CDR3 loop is CASSPTPTWGYGNTIYF. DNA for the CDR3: TGTGCCAGCAGTCCCACCCCTACATGGGGGTATGGAAACACCATATATTTT.

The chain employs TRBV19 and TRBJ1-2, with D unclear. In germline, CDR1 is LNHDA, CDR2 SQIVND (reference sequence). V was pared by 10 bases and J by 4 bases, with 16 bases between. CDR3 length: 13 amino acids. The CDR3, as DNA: TGTGCCATCTTACGGGAGGAGAGCTATGGCTACACCTTC. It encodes CAILREESYGYTF.

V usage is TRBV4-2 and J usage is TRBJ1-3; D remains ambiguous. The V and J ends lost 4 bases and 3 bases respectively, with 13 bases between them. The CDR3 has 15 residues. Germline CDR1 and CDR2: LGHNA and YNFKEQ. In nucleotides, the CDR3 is TGTGCCAGCAGCCCCTCCCAGTCGAGTGGAAACACCATATATTTT. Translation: CASSPSQSSGNTIYF.

CDR3: CASSVGPRGATRSDEQFF. The CDR3 DNA reads TGTGCCAGCAGCGTAGGACCTCGAGGGGCGACTAGGAGCGATGAGCAGTTCTTC. The chain couples TRBV9 to TRBJ2-1, with D tentatively TRBD2 (6 bases). The CDR3 is 18 residues long. Between the trimmed V and J ends, which lost 0 bases and 8 bases, there was a span of 24 bases. CDR1 and CDR2 (germline): SGDLS, YYNGEE.

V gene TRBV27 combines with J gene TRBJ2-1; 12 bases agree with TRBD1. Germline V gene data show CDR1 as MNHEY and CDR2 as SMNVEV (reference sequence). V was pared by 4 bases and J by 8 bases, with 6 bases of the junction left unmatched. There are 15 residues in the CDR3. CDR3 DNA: TGTGCCAGCAGTTCGGGACAGGGGGCTGGAGATGAGCAGTTCTTC. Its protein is CASSSGQGAGDEQFF.

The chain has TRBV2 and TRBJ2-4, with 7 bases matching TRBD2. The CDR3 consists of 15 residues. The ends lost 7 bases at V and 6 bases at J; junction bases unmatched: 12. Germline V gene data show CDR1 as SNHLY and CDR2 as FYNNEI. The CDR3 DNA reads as TGTGCCAGCACCCCGGTCGGGGGGAAAAGAAACATTCAGTACTTC. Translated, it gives CASTPVGGKRNIQYF.

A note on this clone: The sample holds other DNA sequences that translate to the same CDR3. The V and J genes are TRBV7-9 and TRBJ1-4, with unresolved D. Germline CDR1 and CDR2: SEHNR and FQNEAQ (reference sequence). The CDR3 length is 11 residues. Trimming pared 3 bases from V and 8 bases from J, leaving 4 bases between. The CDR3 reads CASSFGEKLFF. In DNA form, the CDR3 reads TGTGCCAGCAGCTTTGGCGAAAAACTGTTTTTT.

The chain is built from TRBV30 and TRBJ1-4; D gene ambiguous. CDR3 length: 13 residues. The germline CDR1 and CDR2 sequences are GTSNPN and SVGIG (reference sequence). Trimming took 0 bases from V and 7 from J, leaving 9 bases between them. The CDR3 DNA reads TGTGCCTGGAGTGTAGCTGGAGGTGAAAAACTGTTTTTT. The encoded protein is CAWSVAGGEKLFF.

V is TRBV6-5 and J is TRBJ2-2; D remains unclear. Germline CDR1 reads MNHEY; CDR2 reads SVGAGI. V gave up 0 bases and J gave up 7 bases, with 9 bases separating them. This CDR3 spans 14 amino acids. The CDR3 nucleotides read TGTGCCAGCAGTTACTCAGGGTTATACGGGGAGCTGTTTTTT. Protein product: CASSYSGLYGELFF.

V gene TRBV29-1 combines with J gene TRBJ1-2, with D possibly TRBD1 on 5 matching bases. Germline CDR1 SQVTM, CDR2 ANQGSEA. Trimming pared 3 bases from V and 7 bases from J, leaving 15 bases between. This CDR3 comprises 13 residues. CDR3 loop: CSVDVTGARGYTF. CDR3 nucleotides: TGCAGCGTTGACGTAACCGGGGCCCGTGGCTACACCTTC.

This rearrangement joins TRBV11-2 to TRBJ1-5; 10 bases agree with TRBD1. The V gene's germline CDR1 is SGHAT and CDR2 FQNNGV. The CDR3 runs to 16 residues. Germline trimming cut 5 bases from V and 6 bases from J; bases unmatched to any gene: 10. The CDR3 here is CASSTYRDRGSQPQHF. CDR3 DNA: TGTGCCAGCAGCACCTACCGGGACAGGGGTAGTCAGCCCCAGCATTTT. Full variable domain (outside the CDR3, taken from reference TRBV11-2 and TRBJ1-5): EAGVAQSPRYKIIEKRQSVAFWCNPISGHATLYWYQQILGQGPKLLIQFQNNGVVDDSQLPKDRFSAERLKGVDSTLKIQPAKLEDSAVYLCASSTYRDRGSQPQHFGDGTRLSIL.